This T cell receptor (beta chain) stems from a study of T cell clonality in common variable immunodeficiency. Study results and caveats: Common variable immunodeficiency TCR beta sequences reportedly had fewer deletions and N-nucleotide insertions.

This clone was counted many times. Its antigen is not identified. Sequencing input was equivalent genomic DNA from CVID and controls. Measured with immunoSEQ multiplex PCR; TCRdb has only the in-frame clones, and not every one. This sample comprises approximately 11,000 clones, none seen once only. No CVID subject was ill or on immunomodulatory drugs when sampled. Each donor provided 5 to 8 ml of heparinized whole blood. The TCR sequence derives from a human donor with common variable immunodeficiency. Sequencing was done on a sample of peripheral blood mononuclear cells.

The chain's CDR3 is CATQPIANYGYTF. Partial CDR3 DNA: TGTGCCACACAACCGATCGCTAACTATGGC. The chain links TRBV2 to TRBJ1-2; D not resolved. Read coverage stops 3 residues before the CDR3 terminus; the germline J gene supplies the remainder. The CDR3 spans 13 residues. V was clipped by 10 bases and J by 0 bases, with 12 bases between them. Germline V gene sequence: CDR1 SNHLY, CDR2 FYNNEI.